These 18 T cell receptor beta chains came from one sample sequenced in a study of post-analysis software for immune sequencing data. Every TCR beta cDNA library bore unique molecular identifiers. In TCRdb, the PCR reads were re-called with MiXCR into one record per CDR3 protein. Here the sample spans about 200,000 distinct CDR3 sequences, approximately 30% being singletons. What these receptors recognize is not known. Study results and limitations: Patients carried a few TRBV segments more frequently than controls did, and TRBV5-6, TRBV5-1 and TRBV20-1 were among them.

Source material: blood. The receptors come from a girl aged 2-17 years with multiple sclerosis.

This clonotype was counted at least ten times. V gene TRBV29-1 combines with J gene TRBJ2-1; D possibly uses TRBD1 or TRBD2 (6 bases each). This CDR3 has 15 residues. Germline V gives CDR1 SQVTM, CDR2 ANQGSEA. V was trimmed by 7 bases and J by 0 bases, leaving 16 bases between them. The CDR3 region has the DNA TGCAGCGCCGAGGGGGGTAGGAGCTCCTACAATGAGCAGTTCTTC. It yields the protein CSAEGGRSSYNEQFF.

CDR3 DNA sequence: TGTGCCAGCAGCTTACCGACAGGTGGTAGCAATCAGCCCCAGCATTTT. It yields the protein CASSLPTGGSNQPQHF. The chain recombines TRBV7-2 with TRBJ1-5; possible D gene TRBD1, 6 bases. The CDR3 spans 16 residues. From germline, CDR1 is SGHTA and CDR2 FQGNSA. Trimming took off 2 bases at V and 0 bases at J, with 11 bases between the two ends.

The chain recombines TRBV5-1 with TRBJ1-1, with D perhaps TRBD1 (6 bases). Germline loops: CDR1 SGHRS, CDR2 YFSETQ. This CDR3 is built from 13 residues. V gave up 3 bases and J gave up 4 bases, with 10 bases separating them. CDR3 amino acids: CASSSGQTTEAFF. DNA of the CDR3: TGCGCCAGCAGCTCAGGACAGACCACTGAAGCTTTCTTT.

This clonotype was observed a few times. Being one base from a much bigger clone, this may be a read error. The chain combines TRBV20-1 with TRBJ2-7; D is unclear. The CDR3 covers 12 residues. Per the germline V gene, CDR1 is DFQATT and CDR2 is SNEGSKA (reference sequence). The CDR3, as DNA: TGCAGGGCTAAACGAGAGAACTACGAGCAGTACTTC. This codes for CRAKRENYEQYF.

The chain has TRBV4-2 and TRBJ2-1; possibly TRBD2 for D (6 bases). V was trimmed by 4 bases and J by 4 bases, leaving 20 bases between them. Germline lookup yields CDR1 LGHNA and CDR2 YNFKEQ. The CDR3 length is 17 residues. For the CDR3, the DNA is TGTGCCAGCAGCCCCGCAGGAATACGGGAGTCTTACAATGAGCAGTTCTTC. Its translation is CASSPAGIRESYNEQFF.

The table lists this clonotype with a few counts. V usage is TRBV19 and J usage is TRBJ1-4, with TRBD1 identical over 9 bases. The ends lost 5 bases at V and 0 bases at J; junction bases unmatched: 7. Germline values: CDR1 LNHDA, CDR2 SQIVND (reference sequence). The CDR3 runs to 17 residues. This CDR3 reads CASSDRRQGATNEKLFF. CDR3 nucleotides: TGTGCCAGTAGTGATCGACGACAGGGGGCAACTAATGAAAAACTGTTTTTT.

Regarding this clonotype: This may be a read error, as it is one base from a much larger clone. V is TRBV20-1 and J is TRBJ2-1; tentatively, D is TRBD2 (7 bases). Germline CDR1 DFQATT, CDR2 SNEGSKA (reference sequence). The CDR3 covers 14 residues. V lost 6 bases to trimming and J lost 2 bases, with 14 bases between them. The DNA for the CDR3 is TGCAGTGCCCAGGGGAGCGGGGCCTACAATGAGCAGTTCTTC. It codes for CSAQGSGAYNEQFF.

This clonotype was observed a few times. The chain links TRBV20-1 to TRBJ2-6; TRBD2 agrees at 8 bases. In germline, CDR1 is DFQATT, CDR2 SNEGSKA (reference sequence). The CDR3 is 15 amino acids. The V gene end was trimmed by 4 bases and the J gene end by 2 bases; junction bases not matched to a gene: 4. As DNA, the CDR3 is TGCAGTGCTACGGGGGGGGCGCCTGGGGCCAACGTCCTGACTTTC. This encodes CSATGGAPGANVLTF.

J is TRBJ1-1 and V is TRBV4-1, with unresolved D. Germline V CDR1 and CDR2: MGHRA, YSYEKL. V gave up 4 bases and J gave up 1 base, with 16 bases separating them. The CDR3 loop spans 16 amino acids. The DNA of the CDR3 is TGCGCCAGCAGCCGCCCGATGGGGTCAGCGAACACTGAAGCTTTCTTT. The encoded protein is CASSRPMGSANTEAFF.

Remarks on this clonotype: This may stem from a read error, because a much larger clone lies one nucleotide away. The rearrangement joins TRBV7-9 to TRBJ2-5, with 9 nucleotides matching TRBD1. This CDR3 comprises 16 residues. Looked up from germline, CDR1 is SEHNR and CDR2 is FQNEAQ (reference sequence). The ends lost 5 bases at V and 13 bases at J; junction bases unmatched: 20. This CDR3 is CASSPDLGTGTYERYF. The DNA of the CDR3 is TGTGCCAGCAGCCCCGACCTGGGGACAGGGACCTACGAGCGGTACTTC.

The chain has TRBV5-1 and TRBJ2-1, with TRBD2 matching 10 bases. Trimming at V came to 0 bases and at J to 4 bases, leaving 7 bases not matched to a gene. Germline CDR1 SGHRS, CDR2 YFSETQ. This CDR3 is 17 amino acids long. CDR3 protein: CASSLGGGLAVYNEQFF. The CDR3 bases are TGCGCCAGCAGCTTGGGGGGCGGACTAGCGGTTTACAATGAGCAGTTCTTC.

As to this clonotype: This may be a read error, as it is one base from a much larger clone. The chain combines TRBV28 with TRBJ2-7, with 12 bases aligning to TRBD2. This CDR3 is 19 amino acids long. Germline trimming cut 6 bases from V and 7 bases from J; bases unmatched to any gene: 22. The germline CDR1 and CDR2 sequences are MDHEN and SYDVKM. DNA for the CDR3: TGTGCCAGCAGCACCTCCTCTCTAGCGGGAGGGACGTCAAGGAATGAGCAGTACTTC. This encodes CASSTSSLAGGTSRNEQYF.

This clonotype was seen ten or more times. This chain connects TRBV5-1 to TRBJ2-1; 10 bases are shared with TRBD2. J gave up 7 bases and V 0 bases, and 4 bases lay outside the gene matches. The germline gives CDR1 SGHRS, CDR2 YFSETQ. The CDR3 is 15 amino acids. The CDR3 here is CASSLVVAGGNEQFF. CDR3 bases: TGCGCCAGCAGCTTGGTGGTAGCGGGAGGAAATGAGCAGTTCTTC.

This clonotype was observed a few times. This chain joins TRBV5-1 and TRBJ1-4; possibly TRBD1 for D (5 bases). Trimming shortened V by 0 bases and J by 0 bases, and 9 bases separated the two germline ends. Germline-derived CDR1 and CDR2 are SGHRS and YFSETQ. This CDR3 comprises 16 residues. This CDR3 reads CASSLGGVATNEKLFF. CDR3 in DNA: TGCGCCAGCAGCTTGGGGGGGGTCGCAACTAATGAAAAACTGTTTTTT.

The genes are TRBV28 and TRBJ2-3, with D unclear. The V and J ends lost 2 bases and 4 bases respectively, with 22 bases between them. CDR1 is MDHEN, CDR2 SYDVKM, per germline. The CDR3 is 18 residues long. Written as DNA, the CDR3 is TGTGCCAGCAGTTTAGTCGGTAGACCGGCGGTTCCGTCAGATACGCAGTATTTT. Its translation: CASSLVGRPAVPSDTQYF.

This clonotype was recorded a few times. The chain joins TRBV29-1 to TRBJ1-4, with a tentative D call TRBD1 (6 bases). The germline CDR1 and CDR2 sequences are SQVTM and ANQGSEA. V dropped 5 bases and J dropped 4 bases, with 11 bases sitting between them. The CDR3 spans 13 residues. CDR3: CSVTGPFNEKLFF. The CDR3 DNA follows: TGCAGCGTTACAGGGCCCTTTAATGAAAAACTGTTTTTT.

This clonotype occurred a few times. CDR3 amino acids: CSAGHRGRDIQYF. As DNA, the CDR3 is TGCAGCGCCGGGCATCGGGGAAGGGACATTCAGTACTTC. The chain employs TRBV29-1 and TRBJ2-4; D might be TRBD2 (5 bases). There are 13 residues in the CDR3. Germline lookup yields CDR1 SQVTM and CDR2 ANQGSEA. Trimming cost V 7 bases and J 8 bases, with 18 bases left between them.

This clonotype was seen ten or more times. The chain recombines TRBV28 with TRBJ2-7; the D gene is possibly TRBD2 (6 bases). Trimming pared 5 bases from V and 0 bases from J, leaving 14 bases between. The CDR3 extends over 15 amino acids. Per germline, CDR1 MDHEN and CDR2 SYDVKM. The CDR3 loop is CASSIGGEDSYEQYF. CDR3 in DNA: TGTGCCAGCAGTATCGGGGGAGAGGACTCCTACGAGCAGTACTTC.